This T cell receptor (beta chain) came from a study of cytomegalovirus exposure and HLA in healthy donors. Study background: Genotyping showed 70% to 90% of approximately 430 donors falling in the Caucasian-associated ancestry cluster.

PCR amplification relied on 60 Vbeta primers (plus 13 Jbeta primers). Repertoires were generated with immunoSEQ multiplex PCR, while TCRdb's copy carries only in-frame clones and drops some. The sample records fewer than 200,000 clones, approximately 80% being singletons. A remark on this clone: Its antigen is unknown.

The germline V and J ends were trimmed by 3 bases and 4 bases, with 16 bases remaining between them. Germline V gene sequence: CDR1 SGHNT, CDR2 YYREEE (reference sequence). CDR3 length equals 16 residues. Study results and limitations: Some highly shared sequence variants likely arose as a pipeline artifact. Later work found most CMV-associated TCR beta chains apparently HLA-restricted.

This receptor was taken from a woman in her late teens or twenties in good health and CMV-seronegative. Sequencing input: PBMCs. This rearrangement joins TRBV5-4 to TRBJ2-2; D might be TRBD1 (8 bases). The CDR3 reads CASSWGGQVPTGELFF. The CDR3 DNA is TGTGCCAGCAGCTGGGGGGGACAGGTCCCCACCGGGGAGCTGTTTTTT.